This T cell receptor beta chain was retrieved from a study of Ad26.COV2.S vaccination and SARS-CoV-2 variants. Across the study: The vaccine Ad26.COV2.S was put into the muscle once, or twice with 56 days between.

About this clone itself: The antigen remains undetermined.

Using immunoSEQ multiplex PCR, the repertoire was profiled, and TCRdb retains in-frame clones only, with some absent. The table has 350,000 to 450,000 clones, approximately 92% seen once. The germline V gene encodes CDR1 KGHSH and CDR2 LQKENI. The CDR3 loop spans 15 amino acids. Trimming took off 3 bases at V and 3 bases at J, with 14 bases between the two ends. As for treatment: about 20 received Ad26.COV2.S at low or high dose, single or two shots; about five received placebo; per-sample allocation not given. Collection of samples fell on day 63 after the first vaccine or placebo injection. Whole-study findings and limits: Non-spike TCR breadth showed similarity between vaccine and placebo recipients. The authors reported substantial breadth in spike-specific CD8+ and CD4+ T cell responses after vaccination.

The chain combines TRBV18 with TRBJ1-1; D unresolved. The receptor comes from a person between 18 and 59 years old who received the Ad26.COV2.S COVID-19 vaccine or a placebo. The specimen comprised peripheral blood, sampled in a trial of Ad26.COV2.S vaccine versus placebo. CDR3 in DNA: TGTGCCAGCTCACCGGCCGCTATAGAGTACACTGAAGCTTTCTTT. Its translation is CASSPAAIEYTEAFF.